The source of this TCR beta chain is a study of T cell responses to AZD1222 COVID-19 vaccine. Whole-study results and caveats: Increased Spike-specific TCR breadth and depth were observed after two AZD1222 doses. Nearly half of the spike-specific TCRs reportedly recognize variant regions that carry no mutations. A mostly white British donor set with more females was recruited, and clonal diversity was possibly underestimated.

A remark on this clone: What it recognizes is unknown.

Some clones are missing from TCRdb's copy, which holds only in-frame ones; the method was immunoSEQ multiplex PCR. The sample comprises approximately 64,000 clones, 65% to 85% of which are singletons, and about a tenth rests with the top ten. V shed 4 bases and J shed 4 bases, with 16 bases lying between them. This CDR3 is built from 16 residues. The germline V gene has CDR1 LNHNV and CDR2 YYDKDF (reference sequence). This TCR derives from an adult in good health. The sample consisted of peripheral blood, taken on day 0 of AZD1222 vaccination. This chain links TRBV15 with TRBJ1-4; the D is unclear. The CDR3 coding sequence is TGTGCCACCAGCACGGGCCTCCTTACATTTAATGAAAAACTGTTTTTT. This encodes CATSTGLLTFNEKLFF.